The sequence of this T cell receptor (beta chain) was determined in a study of blood T cell repertoires in COVID-19. The overall study: COVID-19 samples collected from the United States, Italy and Spain covered acute and convalescent phases. In each case, the material was cDNA or gDNA derived from T cells, B-cell-depleted T cells, or PBMCs.

CDR1 and CDR2 from the germline V gene are SGHDN and FVKESK. CDR3 length: 12 amino acids. V shed 2 bases and J shed 4 bases, with 5 bases lying between them. As originally analysed: Estimated nucleated cell counts came from reference gene primer amplification. The table came from immunoSEQ multiplex PCR; TCRdb's copy has only in-frame clones and leaves some out. V and J calls and clone size are given by that table; D and trimming were obtained from the DNA. The sample shows fewer than 250,000 clones, roughly 86% of them seen only once. The V and J genes are TRBV14 and TRBJ2-5, with unresolved D. The source of this sequence is a woman in her seventies with active or convalescent COVID-19. Sequences were obtained from peripheral blood. The CDR3 spells CASSQIGETQYF. CDR3 nucleotide sequence: TGTGCCAGCAGCCAAATCGGAGAGACCCAGTACTTC.